The entry below describes one T cell receptor beta chain. Its antigen remains unknown. Per individual sample, about 100,000 TCR templates were assayed. The assay was immunoSEQ multiplex PCR, and TCRdb's table has in-frame clones only and misses some. Of around 100,000 clones listed, 80% to 95% are singletons. This entry belongs to a study of siplizumab effects on memory and regulatory T cells. The CDR3 length is 14 residues. Trimming stripped 6 bases from V and 3 bases from J, with 15 bases between. In germline, CDR1 is SGHAT, CDR2 FQNNGV. Regarding the study as a whole: In siplizumab conditions, mappable alloreactive CD4+ clones averaged about 63% Treg-derived, against 25% to 30% in controls. Memory cells that were CD4+ and unstimulated gave rise to alloreactive sequences, which siplizumab significantly reduced.

The receptor comes from a human donor in good health. Some clones in this sample may be carry-over from other donors' samples. Input material: CD4+ T cells sorted from blood. The chain links TRBV11-2 to TRBJ2-7; D unresolved. CDR3 sequence (DNA): TGTGCCAGCAGAAGTTTAGGTAGGGTCTACGAGCAGTACTTC. Protein: CASRSLGRVYEQYF.